This TCR beta chain was found in a study of blood T cell repertoires in COVID-19. On the study more broadly: Donors in the United States, Italy and Spain gave samples during acute or convalescent COVID-19.

The assay was immunoSEQ multiplex PCR, and TCRdb's table has in-frame clones only and misses some. The sample has about 230,000 clones, 86% seen once; the top ten hold 9.5% to 13%. Seattle patients were enrolled while actively infected and followed longitudinally. The V gene's germline CDR1 is MNHEY and CDR2 SMNVEV (reference sequence). CDR3 length: 15 amino acids. The V gene end was trimmed by 4 bases and the J gene end by 7 bases; junction bases not matched to a gene: 10. This chain joins TRBV27 and TRBJ2-1; TRBD2 matches 7 bases. The sample taken for sequencing was peripheral blood. This receptor was identified in a middle-aged man with COVID-19, enrolled during active disease. CDR3 sequence: CASSSPRLARNEQFF. The CDR3 region has the DNA TGTGCCAGCAGTTCTCCCCGACTAGCCAGGAATGAGCAGTTCTTC.